Each of the 10 T cell receptor beta chains below was sequenced from the same sample in a study of T cell changes during pregnancy in multiple sclerosis. The repertoire was sequenced with immunoSEQ multiplex PCR; TCRdb's copy has only in-frame clones and lacks some. There are about 35,000 clones in the sample; around nine tenths occur only once, and 0.39% lies in the top ten. The sample here was CD4+ T cells from peripheral blood mononuclear cells, taken in the second trimester of pregnancy. The receptors derive from a female donor with multiple sclerosis, enrolled in a pregnancy study.

This clone occurred once. The V call is TRBV18, the J call TRBJ2-5, with D perhaps TRBD2 (6 bases). The germline V gene has CDR1 KGHSH and CDR2 LQKENI. V was trimmed by 2 bases and J by 1 base, leaving 14 bases between them. CDR3 length equals 16 residues. CDR3 protein: CASSPMHGGTQETQYF. CDR3 in DNA: TGTGCCAGCTCACCAATGCACGGGGGTACCCAAGAGACCCAGTACTTC.

The V call is TRBV7-9, the J call TRBJ2-1; 9 nucleotides match TRBD2. This CDR3 spans 17 amino acids. V dropped 5 bases and J dropped 5; count of bases not matched to a gene: 13. CDR1 and CDR2 from the germline V gene are SEHNR and FQNEAQ (reference sequence). The CDR3 is CASSGSGAGGLNNEQFF. For the CDR3, the DNA is TGTGCCAGCAGCGGATCCGGGGCGGGAGGGTTAAACAATGAGCAGTTCTTC.

In this sample, this clone turned up once. This chain joins TRBV30 and TRBJ1-1; D remains unclear. V was shortened by 4 bases and J by 3 bases, with 9 bases between the two germline ends. CDR3 size: 12 residues. Germline-derived CDR1 and CDR2 are GTSNPN and SVGIG (reference sequence). This CDR3 is CAWTAGDTEAFF. The CDR3 DNA is TGTGCCTGGACCGCCGGGGACACTGAAGCTTTCTTT. Full variable domain (missing parts from reference TRBV30 and TRBJ1-1): SQTIHQWPATLVQPVGSPLSLECTVEGTSNPNLYWYRQAAGRGLQLLFYSVGIGQISSEVPQNLSASRPQDRQFILSSKKLLLSDSGFYLCAWTAGDTEAFFGQGTRLTVV.

V and J are TRBV7-2 and TRBJ1-1, with 7 bases identical to TRBD1. Trimming at V came to 5 bases and at J to 4 bases, leaving 7 bases not matched to a gene. The CDR3 contains 14 residues. Germline CDR1 and CDR2: SGHTA and FQGNSA. CDR3: CASSPRQGRTEAFF. In DNA, the CDR3 is TGTGCCAGCAGCCCGAGACAGGGCCGCACTGAAGCTTTCTTT.

The DNA of the CDR3 is TGTGCCAGCAGTGCCTCGGACCGACTTGAGGACTCGCCGGGATATTGCACAGATACGCAGTATTTT. The encoded protein is CASSASDRLEDSPGYCTDTQYF. This chain joins TRBV6-4 and TRBJ2-3; TRBD2 might be the D (5 bases). The CDR3 has 22 residues. V was shortened by 4 bases and J by 1 base, with 33 bases between the two germline ends. CDR1 and CDR2 from the germline V gene are MRHNA and SNTAGT.

The chain is built from TRBV29-1 and TRBJ2-5; 11 bases fit TRBD1. The V gene end was trimmed by 6 bases and the J gene end by 5 bases; junction bases not matched to a gene: 5. The CDR3 extends over 13 amino acids. The germline V gene has CDR1 SQVTM and CDR2 ANQGSEA. The CDR3 here is CSVSGTGGETQYF. For the CDR3, the DNA is TGCAGCGTCTCCGGGACAGGGGGGGAGACCCAGTACTTC.

The chain has TRBV5-1 and TRBJ2-1, with D uncertain. Trimming took off 0 bases at V and 0 bases at J, with 10 bases between the two ends. Germline-derived CDR1 and CDR2 are SGHRS and YFSETQ. There are 16 residues in the CDR3. The chain's CDR3 is CASSLELLSSYNEQFF. The CDR3 DNA sequence: TGCGCCAGCAGCTTGGAACTACTCAGCTCCTACAATGAGCAGTTCTTC.

The rearrangement joins TRBV6-5 to TRBJ1-1, with D possibly matching TRBD1 (5 bases). The CDR3 runs 16 residues. Trimming took off 0 bases at V and 7 bases at J, with 18 bases between the two ends. Per the germline V gene, CDR1 is MNHEY and CDR2 is SVGAGI. CDR3 region: CASSYSGLGSGFEAFF. The CDR3 DNA sequence: TGTGCCAGCAGTTACTCGGGACTCGGGTCGGGCTTTGAAGCTTTCTTT.

The chain uses TRBV2 and TRBJ1-1; no clear D. The V gene lost 1 base and the J gene lost 5 bases, with 8 bases spanning the gap. Germline V gene sequence: CDR1 SNHLY, CDR2 FYNNEI. This CDR3 region has 13 residues. CDR3 DNA: TGTGCCAGCAGTGAAGAGGAGTGGACTGAAGCTTTCTTT. Translated: CASSEEEWTEAFF.

This chain links TRBV10-3 with TRBJ2-1; TRBD1 agrees at 7 bases. Germline CDR1 ENHRY, CDR2 SYGVKD. Trimming took 5 bases from V and 7 from J; bases not matched to a gene: 2. The CDR3 spans 12 residues. CDR3 loop: CAISFRGNEQFF. CDR3 sequence (DNA): TGTGCCATCAGTTTCAGGGGGAATGAGCAGTTCTTC.